The clone carrying this T cell receptor (beta chain) was counted a few times. Its target is not known. The length of the CDR3 is 13 residues. CDR1 and CDR2 (germline): SNHLY, FYNNEI. V lost 7 bases, J lost 1 base, and 10 bases lay in between. Researchers reported that TCR beta cDNA libraries carried unique molecular identifiers. Each CDR3 protein gets one entry after TCRdb re-called the PCR reads with MiXCR. The sample lists about 400,000 distinct CDR3 sequences, roughly 36% occurring once. This sample is drawn from a study of post-analysis software for immune sequencing data. Study results and caveats: About 5 TRBV segments appeared more often in patients than in controls, and TRBV5-6, TRBV5-1 and TRBV20-1 were among these.

The sample taken for sequencing was blood. This chain uses TRBV2 with TRBJ1-2, with D unclear. The clonotype was recovered from a girl aged 10 to 17 with multiple sclerosis. The CDR3, as DNA: TGTGCCAGCACCTTCTCCCATAACTATGGCTACACCTTC. Protein product: CASTFSHNYGYTF.